These 9 T cell receptor beta chains were all obtained from the same sample, sequenced in a study of blood T cells in healthy people across ages. Using a J-beta primer mix together with a sample-barcoded 5' primer, a second PCR was run for roughly 6 to 11 cycles. From the 5' RACE reads, TCRdb called clonotypes with MiXCR, one entry per CDR3 protein. Of more than 900,000 distinct CDR3 sequences in the sample, roughly 24% were seen once. The sample was also reused in another study, on T cells of mothers and their children.

The specimen sequenced was blood. All receptors come from a girl under 10 years old in good health.

The chain employs TRBV3-1 and TRBJ2-3; weak D call: TRBD1 (7 bases). Trimming shortened V by 0 bases and J by 5 bases, and 33 bases separated the two germline ends. The germline V gene encodes CDR1 LGHDT and CDR2 YNNKEL (reference sequence). The CDR3 totals 22 residues. The CDR3 spells CASSQDRITTAPQGGLEDTQYF. The DNA of the CDR3 is TGTGCCAGCAGCCAAGATCGGATCACCACGGCTCCTCAGGGGGGATTAGAAGATACGCAGTATTTT.

V is TRBV6-5 and J is TRBJ1-1; unclear D gene. Germline values: CDR1 MNHEY, CDR2 SVGAGI. Trimming cost V 10 bases and J 0 bases, with 9 bases left between them. The CDR3 runs to 12 residues. The CDR3, as DNA: TGTGCCACTATAACAGTGAACACTGAAGCTTTCTTT. Its translation: CATITVNTEAFF.

This clonotype was seen a few times. The chain's CDR3 is CSGRGRNTGELFF. DNA for the CDR3: TGCAGCGGGCGGGGGCGAAACACCGGGGAGCTGTTTTTT. V usage is TRBV29-1 and J usage is TRBJ2-2; the D gene is possibly TRBD2 (7 bases). The V end was cut by 7 bases, the J end by 2 bases, with 11 bases between. Germline CDR1 SQVTM, CDR2 ANQGSEA. This CDR3 contains 13 residues.

The V call is TRBV20-1, the J call TRBJ2-5, with 11 bases matching TRBD1. The CDR3 is 14 residues long. The V gene end was trimmed by 6 bases and the J gene end by 4 bases; junction bases not matched to a gene: 7. CDR1 and CDR2 (germline): DFQATT, SNEGSKA (reference sequence). Written as DNA, the CDR3 is TGCAGTGCAAGGACAGGGGGCTTGCGAGAGACCCAGTACTTC. Translated, it gives CSARTGGLRETQYF.

This sequence joins TRBV29-1 and TRBJ2-3; possibly TRBD2 for D (5 bases). Germline CDR1 is SQVTM and CDR2 is ANQGSEA. CDR3 length: 16 residues. Trimming cost V 0 bases and J 0 bases, with 13 bases left between them. The CDR3 region has the DNA TGCAGCGTTGAAGATCGGCTGAGGGAAAGCACAGATACGCAGTATTTT. This sequence encodes CSVEDRLRESTDTQYF.

Written as DNA, the CDR3 is TGTGCCAGCAGCCCCTCTCGACAGGGCGACTATGGCTACACCTTC. Translating it yields CASSPSRQGDYGYTF. This rearrangement joins TRBV11-1 to TRBJ1-2; TRBD1 matches at 7 bases. This CDR3 is built from 15 residues. CDR1 SGHAT and CDR2 FQDESV come from the germline V gene (reference sequence). Germline trimming cut 5 bases from V and 3 bases from J; bases unmatched to any gene: 9. The variable domain in full, completed from reference TRBV11-1 and TRBJ1-2, reads EAEVAQSPRYKITEKSQAVAFWCDPISGHATLYWYRQILGQGPELLVQFQDESVVDDSQLPKDRFSAERLKGVDSTLKIQPAELGDSAMYLCASSPSRQGDYGYTFGSGTRLTVV.

This sequence joins TRBV21-1 and TRBJ2-5; the listed D gene, TRBD1, was not tested against the DNA. TRBV21-1 is classified as a pseudogene. This CDR3 contains 14 residues. The CDR3 bases are TGTGCCAGCATCCGGGGCCGATACCAAGAGACCCAGTACTTC. Protein: CASIRGRYQETQYF.

This clonotype showed up just a few times. The CDR3 sequence: CASSEPGHPEEKLFF. DNA for the CDR3: TGTGCCAGCAGTGAACCGGGACACCCGGAGGAGAAACTGTTTTTT. This chain links TRBV25-1 with TRBJ1-4; possible D gene TRBD1, 6 bases. The CDR3 runs 15 residues. Trimming left V 2 bases short and J 11 bases short, with 18 bases between. Germline V lookup: CDR1 MGHDK, CDR2 SYGVNS.

This clonotype turned up a few times. V is TRBV29-1 and J is TRBJ2-5; either TRBD1 or TRBD2 may fit D (5 bases each). CDR3 length equals 16 residues. Germline lookup yields CDR1 SQVTM and CDR2 ANQGSEA. The V gene lost 3 bases and the J gene lost 2 bases, with 19 bases spanning the gap. As DNA, the CDR3 is TGCAGCGTTGACCCGGGACCGCCGATGTTTCAAGAGACCCAGTACTTC. Residues: CSVDPGPPMFQETQYF.